This entry concerns a single T cell receptor beta chain. Its antigen is unknown. The method was immunoSEQ multiplex PCR; TCRdb's version includes in-frame clones alone and lacks a portion of them. Altogether 25,000 to 35,000 clones are present, around 80% being singletons, with the ten largest covering 5% to 6.5%. The source of the sample is a study of T cell responses to AZD1222 COVID-19 vaccine. This CDR3 region has 13 residues. Trimming took off 3 bases at V and 4 bases at J, with 9 bases between the two ends. Germline V gene data show CDR1 as LNHDA and CDR2 as SQIVND (reference sequence). Overall study results and limits: Sampling captured repertoires only after the peak T cell response. In a largely white British group with more females than males, clonal diversity was possibly underestimated.

The V call is TRBV19, the J call TRBJ1-2; D not certain. The sample in question was peripheral blood, obtained on day 0 of AZD1222 vaccination. This TCR came from an adult in good health. CDR3 DNA: TGTGCCAGTAGTATCCCCGACACCTATGGCTACACCTTC. Protein sequence: CASSIPDTYGYTF.